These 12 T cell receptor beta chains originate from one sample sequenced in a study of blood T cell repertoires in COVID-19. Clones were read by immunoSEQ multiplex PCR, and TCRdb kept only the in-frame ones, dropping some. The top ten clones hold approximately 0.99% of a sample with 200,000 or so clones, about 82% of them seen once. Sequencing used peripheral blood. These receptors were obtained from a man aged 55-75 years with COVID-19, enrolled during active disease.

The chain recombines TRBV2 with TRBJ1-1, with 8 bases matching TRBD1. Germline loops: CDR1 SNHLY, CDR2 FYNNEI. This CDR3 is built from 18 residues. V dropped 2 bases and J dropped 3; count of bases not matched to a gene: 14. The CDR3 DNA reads TGTGCCAGCAGTGAAATCGGACAGGGCCTAACCAGGGACACTGAAGCTTTCTTT. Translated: CASSEIGQGLTRDTEAFF.

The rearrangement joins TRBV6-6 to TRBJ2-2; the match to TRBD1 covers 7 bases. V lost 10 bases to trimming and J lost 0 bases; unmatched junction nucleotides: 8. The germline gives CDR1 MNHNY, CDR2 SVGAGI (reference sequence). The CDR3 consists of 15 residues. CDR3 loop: CATTKGTANTGELFF. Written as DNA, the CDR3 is TGTGCCACCACTAAGGGGACAGCGAACACCGGGGAGCTGTTTTTT.

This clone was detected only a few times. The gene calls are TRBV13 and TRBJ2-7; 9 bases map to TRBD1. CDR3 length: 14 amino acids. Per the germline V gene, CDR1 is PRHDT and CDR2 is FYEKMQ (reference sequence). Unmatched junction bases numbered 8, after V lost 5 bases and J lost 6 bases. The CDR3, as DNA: TGTGCCAGCAGCACTCAACAGGGGGCTGGCGAGCAGTACTTC. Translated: CASSTQQGAGEQYF.

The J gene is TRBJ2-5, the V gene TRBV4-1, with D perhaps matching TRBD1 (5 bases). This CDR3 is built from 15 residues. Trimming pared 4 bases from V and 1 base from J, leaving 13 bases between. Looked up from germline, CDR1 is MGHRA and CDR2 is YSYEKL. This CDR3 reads CASSPHPTGQETQYF. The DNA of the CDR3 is TGCGCCAGCAGCCCCCACCCTACAGGCCAAGAGACCCAGTACTTC.

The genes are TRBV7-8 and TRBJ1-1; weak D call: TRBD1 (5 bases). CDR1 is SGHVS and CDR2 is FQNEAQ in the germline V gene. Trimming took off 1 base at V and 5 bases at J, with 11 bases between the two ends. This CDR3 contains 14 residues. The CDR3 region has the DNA TGTGCCAGCAGCTTAGAACCCGGGGGGACTGAAGCTTTCTTT. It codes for CASSLEPGGTEAFF.

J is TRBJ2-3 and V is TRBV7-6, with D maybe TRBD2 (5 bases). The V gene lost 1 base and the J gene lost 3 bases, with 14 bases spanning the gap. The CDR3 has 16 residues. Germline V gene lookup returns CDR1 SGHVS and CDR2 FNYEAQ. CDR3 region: CASSLVRGRGTDTQYF. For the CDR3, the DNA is TGTGCCAGCAGCTTAGTACGAGGGAGAGGGACAGATACGCAGTATTTT.

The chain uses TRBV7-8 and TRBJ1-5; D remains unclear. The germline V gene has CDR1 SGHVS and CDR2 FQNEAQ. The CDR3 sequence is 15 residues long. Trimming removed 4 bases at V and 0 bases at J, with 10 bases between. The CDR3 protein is CASSSAGSSNQPQHF. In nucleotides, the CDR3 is TGTGCCAGCAGCTCCGCGGGGTCTAGCAATCAGCCCCAGCATTTT.

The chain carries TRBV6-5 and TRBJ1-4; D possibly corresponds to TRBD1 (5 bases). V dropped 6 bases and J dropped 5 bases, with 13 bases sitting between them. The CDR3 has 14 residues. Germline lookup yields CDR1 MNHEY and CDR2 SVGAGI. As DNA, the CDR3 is TGTGCCAGCAGAGTGGGGGGACCGAATGAAAAACTGTTTTTT. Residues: CASRVGGPNEKLFF.

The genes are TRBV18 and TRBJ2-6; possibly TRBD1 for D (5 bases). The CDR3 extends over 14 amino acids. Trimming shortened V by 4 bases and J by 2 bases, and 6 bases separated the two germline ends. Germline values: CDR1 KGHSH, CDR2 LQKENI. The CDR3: CASSQGAGANVLTF. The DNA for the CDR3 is TGTGCCAGCTCACAAGGGGCTGGGGCCAACGTCCTGACTTTC.

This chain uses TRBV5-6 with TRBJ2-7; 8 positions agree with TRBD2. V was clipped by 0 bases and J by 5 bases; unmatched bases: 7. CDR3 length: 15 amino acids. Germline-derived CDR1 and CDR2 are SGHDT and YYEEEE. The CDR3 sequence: CASSLDAAGVNEQYF. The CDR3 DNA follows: TGTGCCAGCAGCTTGGACGCAGCGGGAGTAAACGAGCAGTACTTC.

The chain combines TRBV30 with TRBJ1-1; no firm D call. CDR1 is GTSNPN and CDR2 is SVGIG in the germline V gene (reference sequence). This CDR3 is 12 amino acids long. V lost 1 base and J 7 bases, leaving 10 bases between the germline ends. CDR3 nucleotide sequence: TGTGCCTGGAGTGCAAGCAAGATTGAAGCTTTCTTT. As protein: CAWSASKIEAFF. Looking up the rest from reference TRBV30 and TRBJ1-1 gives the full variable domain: SQTIHQWPATLVQPVGSPLSLECTVEGTSNPNLYWYRQAAGRGLQLLFYSVGIGQISSEVPQNLSASRPQDRQFILSSKKLLLSDSGFYLCAWSASKIEAFFGQGTRLTVV.

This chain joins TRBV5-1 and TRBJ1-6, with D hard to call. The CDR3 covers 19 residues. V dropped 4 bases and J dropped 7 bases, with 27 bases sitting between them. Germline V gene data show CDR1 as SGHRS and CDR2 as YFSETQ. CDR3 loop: CASSPGGLPIPPPNSPLHF. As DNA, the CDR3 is TGCGCCAGCAGCCCAGGAGGCCTACCCATTCCCCCCCCCAATTCACCCCTCCACTTT.